What follows describes a single T cell receptor beta chain. The protocol was immunoSEQ multiplex PCR, while the TCRdb copy is restricted to in-frame clones and leaves out a portion. This table holds 2.5 million or so clones, more than 90% found once. These data belong to a study of shared clonotypes between healthy human individuals. This CDR3 contains 17 residues. After removal of 5 bases from V and 0 bases from J, the junction contained 10 bases not matched to a gene. Germline CDR1 and CDR2: KGHSH and LQKENI. The receptor was derived from a man younger than 35 in good health. The specimen was naive CD4+ T cells sorted from blood. Specified subset: CD45RA+ positively selected. V usage is TRBV18 and J usage is TRBJ2-1; TRBD1 aligns across 7 bases. The CDR3 DNA reads TGTGCCAGCTCATCCCGGGACAGCAAGAGCTCCTACAATGAGCAGTTCTTC. Amino acids: CASSSRDSKSSYNEQFF.